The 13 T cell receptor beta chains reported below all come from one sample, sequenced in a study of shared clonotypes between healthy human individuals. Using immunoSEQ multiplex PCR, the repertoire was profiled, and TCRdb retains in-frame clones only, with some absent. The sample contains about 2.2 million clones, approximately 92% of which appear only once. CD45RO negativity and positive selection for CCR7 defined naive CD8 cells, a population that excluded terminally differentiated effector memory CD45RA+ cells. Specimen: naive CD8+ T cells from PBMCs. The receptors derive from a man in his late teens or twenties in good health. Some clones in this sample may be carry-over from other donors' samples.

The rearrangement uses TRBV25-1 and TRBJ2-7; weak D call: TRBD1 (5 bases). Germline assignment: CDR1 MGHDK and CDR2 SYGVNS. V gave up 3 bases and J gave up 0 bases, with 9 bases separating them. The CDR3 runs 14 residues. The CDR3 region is CASSDQGSSYEQYF. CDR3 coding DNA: TGTGCCAGCAGTGACCAGGGCAGCTCCTACGAGCAGTACTTC.

The CDR3 coding sequence is TGTGCCAGTACTTCCGGCGGGGGTAATGAAAAACTGTTTTTT. Its protein product is CASTSGGGNEKLFF. The chain has TRBV13 and TRBJ1-4, with D possibly being TRBD1 (5 bases). Germline V gene lookup returns CDR1 PRHDT and CDR2 FYEKMQ (reference sequence). The CDR3 consists of 14 residues. V lost 9 bases to trimming and J lost 4 bases, with 15 bases between them.

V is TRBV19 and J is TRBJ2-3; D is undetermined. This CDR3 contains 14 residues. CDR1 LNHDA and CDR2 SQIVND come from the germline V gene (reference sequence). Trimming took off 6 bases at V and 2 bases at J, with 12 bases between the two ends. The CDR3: CASREADYTDTQYF. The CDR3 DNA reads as TGTGCCAGTAGAGAGGCCGATTACACAGATACGCAGTATTTT.

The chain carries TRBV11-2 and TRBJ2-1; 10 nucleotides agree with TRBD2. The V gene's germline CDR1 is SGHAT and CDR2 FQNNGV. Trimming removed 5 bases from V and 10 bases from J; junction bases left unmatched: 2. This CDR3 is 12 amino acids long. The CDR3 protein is CASSTLAGEQFF. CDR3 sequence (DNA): TGTGCCAGCAGCACACTAGCGGGAGAGCAGTTCTTC.

CDR3 amino acids: CASSSVRDSSYEQYF. CDR3 nucleotide sequence: TGTGCCAGCAGCAGCGTTCGGGACAGTTCCTACGAGCAGTACTTC. V gene TRBV11-1 combines with J gene TRBJ2-7, with 7 bases that match TRBD1. This CDR3 contains 15 residues. Losses at the gene ends were 5 bases for V and 1 base for J; bases not matched to a gene: 8. CDR1 SGHAT and CDR2 FQDESV come from the germline V gene (reference sequence).

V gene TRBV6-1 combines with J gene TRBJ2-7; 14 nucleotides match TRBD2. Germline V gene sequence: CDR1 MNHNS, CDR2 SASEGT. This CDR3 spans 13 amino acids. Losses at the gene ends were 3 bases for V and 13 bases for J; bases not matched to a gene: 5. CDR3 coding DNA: TGTGCCAGCAGTGAGGGGACTAGCGGGGGACAATACTTC. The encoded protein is CASSEGTSGGQYF.

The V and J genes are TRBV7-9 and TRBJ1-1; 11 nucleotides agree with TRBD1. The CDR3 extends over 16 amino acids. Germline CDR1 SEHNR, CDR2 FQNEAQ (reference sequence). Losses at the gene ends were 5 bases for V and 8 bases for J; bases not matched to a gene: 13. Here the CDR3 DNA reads TGTGCCAGCAGCCCCCCGACCGGGACAGGGGGACGCGAAGCTTTCTTT. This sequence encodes CASSPPTGTGGREAFF.

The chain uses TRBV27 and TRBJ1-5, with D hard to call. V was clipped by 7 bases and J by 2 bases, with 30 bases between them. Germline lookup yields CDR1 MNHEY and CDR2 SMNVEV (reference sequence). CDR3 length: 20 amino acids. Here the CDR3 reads CASTHPTSTLYGIGNQPQHF. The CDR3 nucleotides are TGTGCCAGCACCCACCCCACGAGTACCCTATACGGTATCGGCAATCAGCCCCAGCATTTT.

The CDR3 protein is CASSPTGTETSYEQYF. In DNA, the CDR3 is TGTGCCAGCAGCCCGACTGGGACAGAGACGTCCTACGAGCAGTACTTC. J is TRBJ2-7 and V is TRBV9, with 7 nucleotides matching TRBD1. The CDR3 extends over 16 amino acids. The germline V gene has CDR1 SGDLS and CDR2 YYNGEE. V was pared by 4 bases and J by 1 base, with 11 bases of the junction left unmatched.

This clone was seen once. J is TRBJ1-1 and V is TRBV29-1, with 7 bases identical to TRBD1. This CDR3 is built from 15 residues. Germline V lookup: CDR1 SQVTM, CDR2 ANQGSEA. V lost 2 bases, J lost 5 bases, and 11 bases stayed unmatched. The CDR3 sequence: CSVEPRGRVGTEAFF. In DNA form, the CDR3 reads TGCAGCGTTGAACCGAGGGGGCGGGTAGGGACTGAAGCTTTCTTT.

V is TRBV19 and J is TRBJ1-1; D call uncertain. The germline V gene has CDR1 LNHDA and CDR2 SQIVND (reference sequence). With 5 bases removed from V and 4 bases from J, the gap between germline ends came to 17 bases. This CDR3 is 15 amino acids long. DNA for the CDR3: TGTGCCAGTAGTGCCTCCAGGCGCCTGGGCACTGAAGCTTTCTTT. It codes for CASSASRRLGTEAFF. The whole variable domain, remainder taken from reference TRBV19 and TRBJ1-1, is DGGITQSPKYLFRKEGQNVTLSCEQNLNHDAMYWYRQDPGQGLRLIYYSQIVNDFQKGDIAEGYSVSREKKESFPLTVTSAQKNPTAFYLCASSASRRLGTEAFFGQGTRLTVV.

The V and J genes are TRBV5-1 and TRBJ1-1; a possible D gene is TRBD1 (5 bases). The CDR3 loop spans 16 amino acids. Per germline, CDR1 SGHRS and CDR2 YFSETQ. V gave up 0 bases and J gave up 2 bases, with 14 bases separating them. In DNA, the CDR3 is TGCGCCAGCAGCTTGGCCAACTTAGGGGTCAACACTGAAGCTTTCTTT. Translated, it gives CASSLANLGVNTEAFF.

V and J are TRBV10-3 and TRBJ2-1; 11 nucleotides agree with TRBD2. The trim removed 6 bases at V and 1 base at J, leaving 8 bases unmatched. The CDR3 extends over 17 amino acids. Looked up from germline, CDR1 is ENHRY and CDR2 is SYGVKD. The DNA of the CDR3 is TGTGCCATCAGCCCCACTAGCGGGGGAGCTTCCTACAATGAGCAGTTCTTC. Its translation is CAISPTSGGASYNEQFF.